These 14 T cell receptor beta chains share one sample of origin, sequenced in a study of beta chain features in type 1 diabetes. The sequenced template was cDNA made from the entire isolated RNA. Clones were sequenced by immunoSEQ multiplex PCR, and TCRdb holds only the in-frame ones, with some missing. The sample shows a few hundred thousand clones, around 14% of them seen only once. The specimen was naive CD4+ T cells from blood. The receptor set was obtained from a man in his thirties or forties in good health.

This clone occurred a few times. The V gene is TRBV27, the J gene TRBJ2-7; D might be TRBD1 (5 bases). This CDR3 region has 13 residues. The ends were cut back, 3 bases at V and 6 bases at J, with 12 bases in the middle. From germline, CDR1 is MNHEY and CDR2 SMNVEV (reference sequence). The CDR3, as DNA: TGTGCCAGCAGTTTGAGTCCAGGGTTCGAGCAGTACGTC. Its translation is CASSLSPGFEQYV.

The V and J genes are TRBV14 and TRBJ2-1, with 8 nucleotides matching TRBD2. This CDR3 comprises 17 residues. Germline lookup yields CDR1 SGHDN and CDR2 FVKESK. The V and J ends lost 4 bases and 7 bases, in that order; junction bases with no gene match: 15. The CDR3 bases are TGTGCCAGCAGCCGGAAGTTAGGACTAGCCAAGTTAAATGAGCAGTTCTTC. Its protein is CASSRKLGLAKLNEQFF.

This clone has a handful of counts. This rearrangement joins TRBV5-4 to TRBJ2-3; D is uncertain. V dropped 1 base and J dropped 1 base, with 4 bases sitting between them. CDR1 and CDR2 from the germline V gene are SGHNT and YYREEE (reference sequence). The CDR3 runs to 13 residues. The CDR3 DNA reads TGTGCCAGCAGCTTGTCGGGCACAGATACGCAGTATTTT. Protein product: CASSLSGTDTQYF.

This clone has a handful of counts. This chain's CDR3 is CSVEELVAKNIQYF. CDR3 sequence (DNA): TGCAGCGTTGAAGAATTAGTAGCCAAAAACATTCAGTACTTC. The chain combines TRBV29-1 with TRBJ2-4; no reliable D call. CDR3 length equals 14 residues. The germline V gene has CDR1 SQVTM and CDR2 ANQGSEA. The V and J ends lost 0 bases and 0 bases respectively, with 6 bases between them.

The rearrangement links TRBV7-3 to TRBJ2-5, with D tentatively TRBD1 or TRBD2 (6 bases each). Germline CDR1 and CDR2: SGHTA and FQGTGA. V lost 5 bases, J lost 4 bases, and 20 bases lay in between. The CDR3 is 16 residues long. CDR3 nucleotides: TGTGCCAGCAGCCCAGGGGCGGGATTCGCGAGAGAGACCCAGTACTTC. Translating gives CASSPGAGFARETQYF.

The CDR3 protein is CASSLEVGSYNEQFF. DNA for the CDR3: TGTGCCAGCAGCTTAGAGGTGGGCTCCTACAATGAGCAGTTCTTC. The chain employs TRBV7-2 and TRBJ2-1; D uncertain. Trimming left V 1 base short and J 0 bases short, with 7 bases between. CDR3 length: 15 amino acids. The germline gives CDR1 SGHTA, CDR2 FQGNSA.

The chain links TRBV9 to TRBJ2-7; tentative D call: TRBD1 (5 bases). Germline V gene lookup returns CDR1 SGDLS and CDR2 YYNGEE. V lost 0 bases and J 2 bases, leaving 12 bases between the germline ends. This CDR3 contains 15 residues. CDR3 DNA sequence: TGTGCCAGCAGCGTAGGCCTCTCAGGGACCTACGAGCAGTACGTC. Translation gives CASSVGLSGTYEQYV.

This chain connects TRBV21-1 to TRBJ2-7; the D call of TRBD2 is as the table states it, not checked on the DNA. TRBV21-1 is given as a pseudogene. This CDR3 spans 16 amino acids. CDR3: CASSPHGVVRTYEQYV. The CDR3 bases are TGTGCCAGCAGCCCCCACGGGGTCGTAAGGACCTACGAGCAGTACGTC.

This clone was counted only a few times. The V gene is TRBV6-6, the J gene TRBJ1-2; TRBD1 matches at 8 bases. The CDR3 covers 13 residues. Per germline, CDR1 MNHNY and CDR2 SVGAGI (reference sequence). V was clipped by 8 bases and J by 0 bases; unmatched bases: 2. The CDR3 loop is CASGTGANYGYTF. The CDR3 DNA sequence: TGTGCCAGCGGGACAGGAGCTAACTATGGCTACACCTTC.

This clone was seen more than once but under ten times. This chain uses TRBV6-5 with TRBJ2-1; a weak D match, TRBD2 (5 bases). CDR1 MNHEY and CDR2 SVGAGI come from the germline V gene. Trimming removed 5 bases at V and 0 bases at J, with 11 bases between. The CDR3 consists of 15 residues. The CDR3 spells CASSLRTGSYNEQFF. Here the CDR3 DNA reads TGTGCCAGCAGTCTCCGGACTGGCTCCTACAATGAGCAGTTCTTC.

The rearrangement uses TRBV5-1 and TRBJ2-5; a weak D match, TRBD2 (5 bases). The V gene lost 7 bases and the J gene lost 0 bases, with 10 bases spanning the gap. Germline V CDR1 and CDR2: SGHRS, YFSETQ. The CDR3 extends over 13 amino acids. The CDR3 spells CASQTGNQETQYF. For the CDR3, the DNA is TGCGCCAGCCAGACGGGGAACCAAGAGACCCAGTACTTC.

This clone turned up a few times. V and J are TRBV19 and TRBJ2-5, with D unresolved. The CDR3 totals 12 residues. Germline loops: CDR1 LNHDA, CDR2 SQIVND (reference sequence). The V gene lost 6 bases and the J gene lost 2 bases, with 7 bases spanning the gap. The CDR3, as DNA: TGTGCCAGTAGCCGGCAGCAAGAGACCCAGTACTTC. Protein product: CASSRQQETQYF. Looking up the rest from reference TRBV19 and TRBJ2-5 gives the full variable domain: DGGITQSPKYLFRKEGQNVTLSCEQNLNHDAMYWYRQDPGQGLRLIYYSQIVNDFQKGDIAEGYSVSREKKESFPLTVTSAQKNPTAFYLCASSRQQETQYFGPGTRLLVL.

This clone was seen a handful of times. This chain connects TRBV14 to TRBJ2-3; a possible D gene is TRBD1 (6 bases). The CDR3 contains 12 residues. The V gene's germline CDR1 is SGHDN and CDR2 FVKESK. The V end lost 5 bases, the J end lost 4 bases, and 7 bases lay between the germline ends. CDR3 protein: CASSSGADTQYF. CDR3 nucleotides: TGTGCCAGCAGCTCAGGGGCAGATACGCAGTATTTT.

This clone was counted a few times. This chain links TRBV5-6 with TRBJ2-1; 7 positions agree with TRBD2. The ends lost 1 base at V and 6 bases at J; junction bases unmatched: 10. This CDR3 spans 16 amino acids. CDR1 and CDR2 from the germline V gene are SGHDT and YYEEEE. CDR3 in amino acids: CASSLLARELRNEQFF. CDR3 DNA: TGTGCCAGCAGCTTGTTGGCGCGGGAGTTGCGCAATGAGCAGTTCTTC. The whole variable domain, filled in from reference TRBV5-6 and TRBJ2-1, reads DAGVTQSPTHLIKTRGQQVTLRCSPKSGHDTVSWYQQALGQGPQFIFQYYEEEERQRGNFPDRFSGHQFPNYSSELNVNALLLGDSALYLCASSLLARELRNEQFFGPGTRLTVL.